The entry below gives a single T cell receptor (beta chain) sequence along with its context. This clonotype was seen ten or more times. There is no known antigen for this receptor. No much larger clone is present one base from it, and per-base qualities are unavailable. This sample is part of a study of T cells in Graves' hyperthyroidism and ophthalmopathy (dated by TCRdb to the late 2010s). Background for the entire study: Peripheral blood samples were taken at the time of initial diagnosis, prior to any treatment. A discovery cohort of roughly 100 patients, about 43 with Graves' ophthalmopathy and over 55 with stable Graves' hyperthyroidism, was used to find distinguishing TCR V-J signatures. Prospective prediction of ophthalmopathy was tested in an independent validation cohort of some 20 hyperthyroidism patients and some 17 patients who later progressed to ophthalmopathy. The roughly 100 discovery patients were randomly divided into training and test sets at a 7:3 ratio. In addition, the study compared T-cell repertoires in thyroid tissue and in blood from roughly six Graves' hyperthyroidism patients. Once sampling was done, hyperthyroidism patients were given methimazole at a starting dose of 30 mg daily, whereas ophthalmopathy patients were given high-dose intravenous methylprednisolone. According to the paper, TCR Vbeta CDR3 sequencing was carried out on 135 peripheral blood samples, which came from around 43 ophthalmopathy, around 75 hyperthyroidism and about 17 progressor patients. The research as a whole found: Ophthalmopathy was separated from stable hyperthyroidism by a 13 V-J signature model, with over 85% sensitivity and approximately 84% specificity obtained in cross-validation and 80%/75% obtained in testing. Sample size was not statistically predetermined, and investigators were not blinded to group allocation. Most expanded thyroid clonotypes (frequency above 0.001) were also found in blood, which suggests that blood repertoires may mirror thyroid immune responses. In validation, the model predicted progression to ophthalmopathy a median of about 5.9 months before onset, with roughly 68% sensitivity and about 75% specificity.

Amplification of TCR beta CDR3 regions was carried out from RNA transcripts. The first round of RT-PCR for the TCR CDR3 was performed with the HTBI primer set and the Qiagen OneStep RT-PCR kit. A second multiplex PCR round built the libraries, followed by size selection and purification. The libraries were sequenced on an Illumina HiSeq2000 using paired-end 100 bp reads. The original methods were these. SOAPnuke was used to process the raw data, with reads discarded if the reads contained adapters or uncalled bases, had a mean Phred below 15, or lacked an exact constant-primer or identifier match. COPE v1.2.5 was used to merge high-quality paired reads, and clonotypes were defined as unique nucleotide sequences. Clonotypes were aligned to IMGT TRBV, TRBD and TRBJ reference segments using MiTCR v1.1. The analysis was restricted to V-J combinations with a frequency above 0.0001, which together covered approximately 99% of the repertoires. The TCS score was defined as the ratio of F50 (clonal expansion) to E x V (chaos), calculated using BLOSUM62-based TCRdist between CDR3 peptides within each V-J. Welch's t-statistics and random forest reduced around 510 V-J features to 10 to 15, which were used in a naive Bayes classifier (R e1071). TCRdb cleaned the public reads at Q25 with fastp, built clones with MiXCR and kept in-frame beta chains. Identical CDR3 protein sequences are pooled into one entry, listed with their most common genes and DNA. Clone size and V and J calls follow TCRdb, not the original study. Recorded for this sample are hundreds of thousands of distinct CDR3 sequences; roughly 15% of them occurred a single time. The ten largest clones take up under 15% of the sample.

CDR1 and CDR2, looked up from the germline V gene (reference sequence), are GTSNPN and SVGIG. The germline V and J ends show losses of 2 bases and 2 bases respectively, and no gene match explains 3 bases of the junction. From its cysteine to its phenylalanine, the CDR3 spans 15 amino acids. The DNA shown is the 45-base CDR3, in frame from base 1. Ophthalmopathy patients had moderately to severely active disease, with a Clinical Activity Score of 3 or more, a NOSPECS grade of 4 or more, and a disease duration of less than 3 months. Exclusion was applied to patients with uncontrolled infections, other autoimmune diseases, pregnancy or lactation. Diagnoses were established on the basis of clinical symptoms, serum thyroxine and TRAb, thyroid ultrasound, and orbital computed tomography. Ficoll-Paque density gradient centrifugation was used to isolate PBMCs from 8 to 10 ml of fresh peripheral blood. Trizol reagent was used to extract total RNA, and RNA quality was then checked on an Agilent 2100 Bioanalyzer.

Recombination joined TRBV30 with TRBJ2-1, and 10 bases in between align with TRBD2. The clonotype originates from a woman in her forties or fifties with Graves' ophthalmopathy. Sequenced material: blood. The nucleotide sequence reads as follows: TGTGCCTGGAGTTCCGGGACTAGCGCCTACAATGAGCAGTTCTTC. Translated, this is CAWSSGTSAYNEQFF.